The T cell receptor (beta chain) described here comes from a study of T cell clusters in autoimmune cytopenias. TRB was amplified from approximately 250 ng of peripheral blood genomic DNA per sample. One tube held mixed TRB-A and TRB-B primer pools for touch-down PCR. Using the multiplex PCR reads, TCRdb records one entry per CDR3 protein without DNA. This table lists more than 950 distinct CDR3 sequences. Study-wide results and caveats: Primary autoimmune cytopenia patients appeared to lack physiological T cell clusters present in healthy donors. The T cell clusters were defined only in silico, without experimental functional validation. The cluster-lack signature was not seen for secondary cytopenia versus chronic lymphocytic leukemia.

This CDR3 spans 17 amino acids. Germline CDR1 and CDR2: SGHDT and YYEEEE. This clonotype is called medium-sized based on its frequency. Its target is unknown. The origin of this receptor is a human donor with an autoimmune cytopenia or autoimmune hepatitis (not recorded which). The chain employs TRBV5-6 and TRBJ1-1; as DNA is missing, the TRBD1 call by TCRdb cannot be tested. The sample comprised peripheral blood. The CDR3 sequence: CASSLGWGVLMNTEAFF. Supplemented by reference TRBV5-6 and TRBJ1-1, the full variable domain reads DAGVTQSPTHLIKTRGQQVTLRCSPKSGHDTVSWYQQALGQGPQFIFQYYEEEERQRGNFPDRFSGHQFPNYSSELNVNALLLGDSALYLCASSLGWGVLMNTEAFFGQGTRLTVV.